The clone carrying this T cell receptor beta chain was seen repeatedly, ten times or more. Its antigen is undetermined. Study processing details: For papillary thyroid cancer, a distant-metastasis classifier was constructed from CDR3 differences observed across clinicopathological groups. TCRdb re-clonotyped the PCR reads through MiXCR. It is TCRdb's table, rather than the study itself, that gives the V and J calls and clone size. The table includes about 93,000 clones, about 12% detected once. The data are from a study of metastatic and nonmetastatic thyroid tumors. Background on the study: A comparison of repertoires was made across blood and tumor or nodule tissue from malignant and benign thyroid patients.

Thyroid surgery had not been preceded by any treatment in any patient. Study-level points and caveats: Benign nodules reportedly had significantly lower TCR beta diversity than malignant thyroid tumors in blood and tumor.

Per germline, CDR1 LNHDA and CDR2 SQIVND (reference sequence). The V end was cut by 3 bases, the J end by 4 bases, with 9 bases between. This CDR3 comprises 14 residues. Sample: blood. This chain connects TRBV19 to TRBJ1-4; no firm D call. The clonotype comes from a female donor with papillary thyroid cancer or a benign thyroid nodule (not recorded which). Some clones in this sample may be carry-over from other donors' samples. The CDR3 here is CASSIWPNNEKLFF. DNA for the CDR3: TGTGCCAGTAGTATTTGGCCCAATAATGAAAAACTGTTTTTT.